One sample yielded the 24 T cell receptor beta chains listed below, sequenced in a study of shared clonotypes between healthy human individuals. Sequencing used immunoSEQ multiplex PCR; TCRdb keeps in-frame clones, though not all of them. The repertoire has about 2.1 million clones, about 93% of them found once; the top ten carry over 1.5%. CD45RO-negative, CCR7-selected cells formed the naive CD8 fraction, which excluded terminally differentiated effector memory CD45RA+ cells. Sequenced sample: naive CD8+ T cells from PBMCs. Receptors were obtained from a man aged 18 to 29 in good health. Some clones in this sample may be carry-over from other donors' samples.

This chain's CDR3 is CASSLDQKRNQPQHF. Here the CDR3 DNA reads TGTGCCAGCAGTTTAGACCAGAAAAGGAATCAGCCCCAGCATTTT. V and J are TRBV28 and TRBJ1-5; D remains unclear. Trimming left V 2 bases short and J 4 bases short, with 12 bases between. The CDR3 runs 15 residues. Per the germline V gene, CDR1 is MDHEN and CDR2 is SYDVKM.

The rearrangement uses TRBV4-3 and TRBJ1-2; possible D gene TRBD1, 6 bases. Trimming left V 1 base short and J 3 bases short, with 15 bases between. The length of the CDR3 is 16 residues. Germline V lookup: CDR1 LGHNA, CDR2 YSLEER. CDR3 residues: CASSQGTAAPYYGYTF. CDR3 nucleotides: TGCGCCAGCAGCCAAGGGACAGCGGCTCCCTACTATGGCTACACCTTC.

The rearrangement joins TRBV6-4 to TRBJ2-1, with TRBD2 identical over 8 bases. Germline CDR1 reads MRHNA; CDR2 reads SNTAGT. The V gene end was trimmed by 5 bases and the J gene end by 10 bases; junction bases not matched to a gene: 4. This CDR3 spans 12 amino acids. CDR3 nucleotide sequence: TGTGCCAGCAGTTCTGGCGGGGGGGAGCAGTTCTTC. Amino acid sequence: CASSSGGGEQFF.

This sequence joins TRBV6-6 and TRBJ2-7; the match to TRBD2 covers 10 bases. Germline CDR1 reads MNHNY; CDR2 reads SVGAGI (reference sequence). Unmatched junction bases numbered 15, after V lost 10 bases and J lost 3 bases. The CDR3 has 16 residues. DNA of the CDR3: TGTGCCACCGCATTTGGGACTAGCGACGTGTACTACGAGCAGTACTTC. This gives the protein CATAFGTSDVYYEQYF.

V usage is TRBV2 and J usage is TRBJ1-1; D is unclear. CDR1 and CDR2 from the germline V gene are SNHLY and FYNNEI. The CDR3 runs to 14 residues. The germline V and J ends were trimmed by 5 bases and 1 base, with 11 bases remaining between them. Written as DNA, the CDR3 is TGTGCCAGCAGTTCTCCGGGAAGGAACACTGAAGCTTTCTTT. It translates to CASSSPGRNTEAFF.

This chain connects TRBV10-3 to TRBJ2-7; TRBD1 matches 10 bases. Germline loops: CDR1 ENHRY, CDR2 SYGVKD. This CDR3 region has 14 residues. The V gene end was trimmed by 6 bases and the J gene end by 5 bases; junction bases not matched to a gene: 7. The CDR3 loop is CAIRDRGLSDEQYF. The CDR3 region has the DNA TGTGCCATCAGAGACAGGGGGCTGTCGGACGAGCAGTACTTC.

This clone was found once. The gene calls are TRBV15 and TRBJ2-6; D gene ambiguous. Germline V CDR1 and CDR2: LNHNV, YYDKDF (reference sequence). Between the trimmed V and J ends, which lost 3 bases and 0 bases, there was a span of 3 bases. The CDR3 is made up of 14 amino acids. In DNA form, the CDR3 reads TGTGCCACCAGCAGTACCTCTGGGGCCAACGTCCTGACTTTC. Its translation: CATSSTSGANVLTF.

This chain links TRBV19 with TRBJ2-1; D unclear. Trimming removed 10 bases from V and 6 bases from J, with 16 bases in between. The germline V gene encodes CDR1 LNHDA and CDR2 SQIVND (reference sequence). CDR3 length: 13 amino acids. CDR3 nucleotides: TGTGCCACCCAGCATGGTTTCATCAATGAGCAGTTCTTC. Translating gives CATQHGFINEQFF.

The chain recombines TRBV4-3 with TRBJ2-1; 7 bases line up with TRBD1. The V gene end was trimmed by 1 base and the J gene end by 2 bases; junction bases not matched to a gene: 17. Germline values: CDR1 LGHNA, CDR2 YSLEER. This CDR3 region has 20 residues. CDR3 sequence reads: CASSQVLQGTYPPTYNEQFF. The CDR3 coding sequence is TGCGCCAGCAGCCAAGTATTACAGGGGACCTACCCTCCGACCTACAATGAGCAGTTCTTC.

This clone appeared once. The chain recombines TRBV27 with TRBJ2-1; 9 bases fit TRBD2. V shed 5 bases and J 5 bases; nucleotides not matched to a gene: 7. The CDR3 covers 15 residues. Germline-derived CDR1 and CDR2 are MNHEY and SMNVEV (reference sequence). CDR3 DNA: TGTGCCAGCAGTGAACTAGCGGGCTTTAACAATGAGCAGTTCTTC. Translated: CASSELAGFNNEQFF.

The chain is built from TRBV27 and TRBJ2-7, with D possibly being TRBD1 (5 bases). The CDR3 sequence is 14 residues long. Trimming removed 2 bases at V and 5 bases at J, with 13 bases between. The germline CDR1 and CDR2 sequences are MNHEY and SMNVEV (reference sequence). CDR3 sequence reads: CASSLQSGIDEQYF. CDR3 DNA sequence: TGTGCCAGCAGTTTACAATCAGGGATTGACGAGCAGTACTTC.

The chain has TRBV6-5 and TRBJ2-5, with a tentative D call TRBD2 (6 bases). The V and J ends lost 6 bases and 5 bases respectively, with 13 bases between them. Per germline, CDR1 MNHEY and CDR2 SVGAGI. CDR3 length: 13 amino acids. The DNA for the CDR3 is TGTGCCAGCAGCGACGGGGGTCCGGAGACCCAGTACTTC. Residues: CASSDGGPETQYF.

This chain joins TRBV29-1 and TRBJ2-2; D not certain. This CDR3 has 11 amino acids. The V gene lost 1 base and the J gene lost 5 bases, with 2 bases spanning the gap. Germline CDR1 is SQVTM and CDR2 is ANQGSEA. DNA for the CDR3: TGCAGCGTTGAAGCTACCGGGGAGCTGTTTTTT. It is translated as CSVEATGELFF.

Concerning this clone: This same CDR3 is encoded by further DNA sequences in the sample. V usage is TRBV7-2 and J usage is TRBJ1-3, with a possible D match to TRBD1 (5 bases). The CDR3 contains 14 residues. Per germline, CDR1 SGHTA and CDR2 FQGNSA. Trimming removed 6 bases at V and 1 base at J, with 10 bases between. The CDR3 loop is CASSSRGSGNTIYF. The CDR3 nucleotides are TGTGCCAGCAGTTCAAGGGGTTCTGGAAACACCATATATTTT. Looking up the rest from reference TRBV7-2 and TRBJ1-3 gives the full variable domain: GAGVSQSPSNKVTEKGKDVELRCDPISGHTALYWYRQSLGQGLEFLIYFQGNSAPDKSGLPSDRFSAERTGGSVSTLTIQRTQQEDSAVYLCASSSRGSGNTIYFGEGSWLTVV.

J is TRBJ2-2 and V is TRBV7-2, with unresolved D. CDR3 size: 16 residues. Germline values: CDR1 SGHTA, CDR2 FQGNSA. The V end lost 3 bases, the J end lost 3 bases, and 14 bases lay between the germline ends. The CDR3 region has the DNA TGTGCCAGCAGCTTCACTATAAGTTTGGACACCGGGGAGCTGTTTTTT. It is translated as CASSFTISLDTGELFF. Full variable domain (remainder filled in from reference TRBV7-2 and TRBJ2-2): GAGVSQSPSNKVTEKGKDVELRCDPISGHTALYWYRQSLGQGLEFLIYFQGNSAPDKSGLPSDRFSAERTGGSVSTLTIQRTQQEDSAVYLCASSFTISLDTGELFFGEGSRLTVL.

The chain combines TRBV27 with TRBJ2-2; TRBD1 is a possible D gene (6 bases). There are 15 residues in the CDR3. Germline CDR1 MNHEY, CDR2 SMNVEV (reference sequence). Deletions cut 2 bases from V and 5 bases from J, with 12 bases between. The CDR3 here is CASSLGTRSTGELFF. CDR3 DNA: TGTGCCAGCAGTTTAGGGACAAGGAGTACCGGGGAGCTGTTTTTT.

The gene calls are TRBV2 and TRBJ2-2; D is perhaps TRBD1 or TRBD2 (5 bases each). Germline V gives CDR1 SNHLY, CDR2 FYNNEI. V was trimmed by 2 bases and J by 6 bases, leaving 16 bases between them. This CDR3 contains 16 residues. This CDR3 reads CASSEMGRPFSGELFF. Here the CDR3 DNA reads TGTGCCAGCAGTGAAATGGGACGGCCCTTCTCCGGGGAGCTGTTTTTT.

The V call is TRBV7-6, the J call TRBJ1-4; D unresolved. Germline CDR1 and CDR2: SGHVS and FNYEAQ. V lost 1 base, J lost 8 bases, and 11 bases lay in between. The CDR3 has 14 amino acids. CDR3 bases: TGTGCCAGCAGCTTAGAGGGAGGTACCGAAAAACTGTTTTTT. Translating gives CASSLEGGTEKLFF.

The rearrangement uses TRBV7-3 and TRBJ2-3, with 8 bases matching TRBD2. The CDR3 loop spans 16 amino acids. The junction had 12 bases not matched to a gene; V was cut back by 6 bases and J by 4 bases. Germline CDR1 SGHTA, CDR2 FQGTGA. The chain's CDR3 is CASSPRAGESSDTQYF. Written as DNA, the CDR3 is TGTGCCAGCAGTCCAAGAGCGGGAGAGAGTTCAGATACGCAGTATTTT.

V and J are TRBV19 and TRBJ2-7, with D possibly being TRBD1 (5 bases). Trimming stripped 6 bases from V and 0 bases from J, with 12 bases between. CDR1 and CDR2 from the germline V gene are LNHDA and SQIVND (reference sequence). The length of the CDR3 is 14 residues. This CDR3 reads CASSALDSSYEQYF. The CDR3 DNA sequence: TGTGCCAGTAGCGCCCTCGACAGCTCCTACGAGCAGTACTTC. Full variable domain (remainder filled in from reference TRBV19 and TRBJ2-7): DGGITQSPKYLFRKEGQNVTLSCEQNLNHDAMYWYRQDPGQGLRLIYYSQIVNDFQKGDIAEGYSVSREKKESFPLTVTSAQKNPTAFYLCASSALDSSYEQYFGPGTRLTVT.

The CDR3 reads CASTPTGDYGYTF. CDR3 in DNA: TGTGCCAGTACTCCGACAGGGGACTATGGCTACACCTTC. The chain combines TRBV19 with TRBJ1-2, with TRBD1 matching 8 bases. Per the germline V gene, CDR1 is LNHDA and CDR2 is SQIVND (reference sequence). The junction had 4 bases not matched to a gene; V was cut back by 7 bases and J by 3 bases. There are 13 residues in the CDR3.

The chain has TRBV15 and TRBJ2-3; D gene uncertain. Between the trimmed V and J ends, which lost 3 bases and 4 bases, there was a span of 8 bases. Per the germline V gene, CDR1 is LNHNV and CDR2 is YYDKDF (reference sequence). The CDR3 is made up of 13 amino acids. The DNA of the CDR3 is TGTGCCACCAGCAGTCGGGTCGCAGATACGCAGTATTTT. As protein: CATSSRVADTQYF.

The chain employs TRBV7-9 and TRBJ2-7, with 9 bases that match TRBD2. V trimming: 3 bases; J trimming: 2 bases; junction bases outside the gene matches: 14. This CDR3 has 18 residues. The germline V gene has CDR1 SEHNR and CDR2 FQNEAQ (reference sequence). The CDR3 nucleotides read TGTGCCAGCAGCTTCCCAACAAGGAGTAGCGGGAGTCCCTACGAGCAGTACTTC. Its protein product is CASSFPTRSSGSPYEQYF.

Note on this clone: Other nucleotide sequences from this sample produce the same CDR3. Here the CDR3 reads CASSLVGQTYEQYF. The CDR3 DNA reads as TGTGCCAGCAGCTTAGTCGGACAGACCTACGAGCAGTACTTC. The chain has TRBV7-9 and TRBJ2-7; D possibly corresponds to TRBD1 (6 bases). This CDR3 comprises 14 residues. CDR1 is SEHNR, CDR2 FQNEAQ, per germline (reference sequence). V was cut by 1 base and J by 2 bases, with 9 bases left in between.